Shown below are 30 T cell receptor beta chains from a single sample sequenced in a study of read filtering for tumor transcriptome and immune sequencing. This library used 300 to 450 ng RNA and molecular barcoded adaptors spanning alpha/delta and beta/gamma chains. In TCRdb, the reads were re-called with MiXCR into one record per CDR3 protein. The sample carries 35,000 to 50,000 distinct CDR3 sequences, roughly 20% recorded once. Specimen: a population of CD138-negative cells sorted from bone marrow. The receptors come from a donor at least 40 years old with multiple myeloma.

This clonotype appeared many times. The chain couples TRBV2 to TRBJ1-4; D is undetermined. The germline V gene has CDR1 SNHLY and CDR2 FYNNEI. The CDR3 has 12 amino acids. V shed 7 bases and J shed 4 bases, with 7 bases lying between them. This CDR3 is CASTQSNEKLFF. The DNA for the CDR3 is TGTGCCAGCACTCAGAGTAATGAAAAACTGTTTTTT.

In this sample, this clonotype turned up many times. The chain combines TRBV19 with TRBJ2-1; 14 bases line up with TRBD2. The length of the CDR3 is 15 residues. The V gene end was trimmed by 9 bases and the J gene end by 4 bases; junction bases not matched to a gene: 5. Germline values: CDR1 LNHDA, CDR2 SQIVND (reference sequence). The CDR3 DNA is TGTGCCAGGGGACTAGCGGGAGTGAATTACAATGAGCAGTTCTTC. As protein: CARGLAGVNYNEQFF.

A remark on this clonotype: A junction boundary mismatches the germline segment, possibly from a read error. The rearrangement uses TRBV6-1 and TRBJ2-5; 14 nucleotides align to TRBD2. Germline lookup yields CDR1 MNHNS and CDR2 SASEGT. This CDR3 is 16 amino acids long. CDR3 bases: TGTGCCAGCGGTGAAGGACTAGCGGGGGGCCAAGAGACCCAGTACTTC. Its translation: CASGEGLAGGQETQYF.

At least ten counts were recorded for this clonotype. J is TRBJ2-2 and V is TRBV7-2; 7 positions agree with TRBD1. Trimming at V came to 5 bases and at J to 0 bases, leaving 3 bases not matched to a gene. The CDR3 is 15 residues long. Germline V CDR1 and CDR2: SGHTA, FQGNSA. The CDR3 coding sequence is TGTGCCAGCAGCCTCGGGACAGCGAACACCGGGGAGCTGTTTTTT. It encodes CASSLGTANTGELFF.

In regard to this clonotype: Given a much more abundant clone one base away, this may be a read error. The chain is built from TRBV11-3 and TRBJ2-5; D may match TRBD1 or TRBD2 (6 bases each). V was trimmed by 5 bases and J by 2 bases, leaving 27 bases between them. Germline V gives CDR1 SGHNT, CDR2 YENEEA. The CDR3 sequence is 19 residues long. DNA of the CDR3: TGTGCCAGCAGCCCACTTCGGGGTGGCGGGACAATTACTCAAGAGACCCAGTACTTC. This codes for CASSPLRGGGTITQETQYF.

This clonotype has ten or more counts. The chain uses TRBV7-6 and TRBJ2-7, with D possibly TRBD1 on 7 matching bases. Trimming stripped 4 bases from V and 3 bases from J, with 16 bases between. The CDR3 extends over 15 amino acids. Germline V gene lookup returns CDR1 SGHVS and CDR2 FNYEAQ. The CDR3: CASSSRQGGGYEQYF. Written as DNA, the CDR3 is TGTGCCAGCAGCTCCCGACAGGGAGGCGGCTACGAGCAGTACTTC.

In its sample, this clonotype was seen many times. The chain recombines TRBV20-1 with TRBJ2-7; 14 bases are shared with TRBD2. CDR1 DFQATT and CDR2 SNEGSKA come from the germline V gene (reference sequence). The CDR3 loop spans 15 amino acids. After removal of 4 bases from V and 6 bases from J, the junction contained 8 bases not matched to a gene. DNA for the CDR3: TGCAGTGCTACGTCGACTAGCGGGAGGGCTTCCGAGCAGTACTTC. This gives the protein CSATSTSGRASEQYF.

In its sample, this clonotype was seen many times. The CDR3 sequence: CASSLRGSNGYTF. The CDR3 DNA reads as TGTGCCAGTAGCCTCCGGGGATCGAATGGCTACACCTTC. The rearrangement joins TRBV19 to TRBJ1-2, with D uncertain. Germline V gene data show CDR1 as LNHDA and CDR2 as SQIVND (reference sequence). The ends were cut back, 6 bases at V and 6 bases at J, with 14 bases in the middle. The CDR3 has 13 amino acids.

The chain employs TRBV5-4 and TRBJ2-3, with TRBD1 matching 7 bases. V was clipped by 0 bases and J by 0 bases; unmatched bases: 4. Germline V gene sequence: CDR1 SGHNT, CDR2 YYREEE (reference sequence). CDR3 size: 16 residues. The CDR3 region has the DNA TGTGCCAGCAGCTTGGACAGGGGTTTCAGCACAGATACGCAGTATTTT. Translation gives CASSLDRGFSTDTQYF.

This clonotype was observed at least ten times. This chain connects TRBV7-9 to TRBJ2-1; D remains unclear. Germline CDR1 reads SEHNR; CDR2 reads FQNEAQ (reference sequence). The CDR3 runs 16 residues. Deletions cut 6 bases from V and 3 bases from J, with 18 bases between. The CDR3 reads CASSRSMWSFYNEQFF. The CDR3 DNA reads TGTGCCAGCAGTCGGAGTATGTGGAGTTTCTACAATGAGCAGTTCTTC.

This clonotype is medium-sized in the sample. This chain joins TRBV19 and TRBJ2-1; 8 bases align to TRBD2. The ends lost 5 bases at V and 7 bases at J; junction bases unmatched: 7. CDR3 length equals 14 residues. Germline V gene sequence: CDR1 LNHDA, CDR2 SQIVND (reference sequence). This CDR3 reads CASSVGTSSNEQFF. The DNA of the CDR3 is TGTGCCAGTAGTGTAGGGACTAGTTCGAATGAGCAGTTCTTC.

This clonotype was counted ten times or more. V is TRBV28 and J is TRBJ1-1; D might be TRBD1 (6 bases). The CDR3 loop spans 15 amino acids. CDR1 and CDR2 from the germline V gene are MDHEN and SYDVKM. V lost 1 base, J lost 4 bases, and 13 bases lay in between. CDR3 amino acids: CASSLSGGEGTEAFF. For the CDR3, the DNA is TGTGCCAGCAGTTTATCGGGGGGCGAGGGCACTGAAGCTTTCTTT.

Notes on this clonotype: A read error is possible here, since a much larger clone lies one base away. The CDR3 does not close with the conserved phenylalanine or tryptophan, likely indicating a read error. The chain employs TRBV7-2 and TRBJ2-1; TRBD1 is a possible D gene (5 bases). Germline V lookup: CDR1 SGHTA, CDR2 FQGNSA. This CDR3 is 15 amino acids long. Trimming removed 1 base from V and 4 bases from J, with 11 bases in between. In DNA form, the CDR3 reads TGTGCCAGCAGCTTAGGGCACCAGGGTTACAATGAGCAGTTCCTC. This codes for CASSLGHQGYNEQFL.

For this clonotype: A junction boundary mismatches the germline segment, possibly from a read error. The gene calls are TRBV28 and TRBJ2-1; 7 bases are shared with TRBD2. The germline CDR1 and CDR2 sequences are MDHEN and SYDVKM. The CDR3 is 15 amino acids. DNA of the CDR3: TGTGCCAGCAGCCTGCCGGGACTAAATTATCCTGAACAGTTATTC. This translates into CASSLPGLNYPEQLF.

This clonotype was picked up a small number of times. The J gene is TRBJ1-5, the V gene TRBV29-1; 8 nucleotides match TRBD1. V dropped 5 bases and J dropped 3; count of bases not matched to a gene: 6. The germline gives CDR1 SQVTM, CDR2 ANQGSEA. This CDR3 has 14 amino acids. Here the CDR3 DNA reads TGCAGCGTTCTTTCAGGGGGCTCCAATCAGCCCCAGCATTTT. It translates to CSVLSGGSNQPQHF.

Ten or more counts support this clonotype. The chain employs TRBV12-3 or TRBV12-4 and TRBJ2-2, with D possibly TRBD2 on 5 matching bases. Trimming shortened V by 6 bases and J by 6 bases, and 14 bases separated the two germline ends. There are 14 residues in the CDR3. CDR3 sequence reads: CASSPWGEPGELFF. The CDR3 nucleotides are TGTGCCAGCAGCCCCTGGGGAGAGCCCGGGGAGCTGTTTTTT.

Only one count was recorded for this clonotype. A far larger clone is just one base off, so this is likely a read error. Since the CDR3 does not end with the conserved phenylalanine or tryptophan, this likely comes from a read error. V is TRBV12-3 or TRBV12-4 and J is TRBJ2-1; 7 nucleotides line up with TRBD2. V trimming: 5 bases; J trimming: 7 bases; junction bases outside the gene matches: 17. This CDR3 region has 17 residues. For the CDR3, the DNA is TGTGCCAGCAGTCCCCCGTATATGGGAGGGCCGCGGAATGAGCAGTTCTCC. Translating gives CASSPPYMGGPRNEQFS.

This clonotype has a handful of counts. The chain is built from TRBV6-2 or TRBV6-3 and TRBJ2-5; 7 nucleotides agree with TRBD1. The CDR3 loop spans 19 amino acids. V was pared by 3 bases and J by 2 bases, with 18 bases of the junction left unmatched. Per germline, CDR1 MNHEY and CDR2 SVGEGT. CDR3 DNA sequence: TGTGCCAGCAGTTATTCGCGTTCGCCGACAGGGCCCTGGCAAGAGACCCAGTACTTC. As protein: CASSYSRSPTGPWQETQYF.

At least ten counts were recorded for this clonotype. The chain uses TRBV20-1 and TRBJ2-1, with 10 nucleotides matching TRBD2. Losses at the gene ends were 6 bases for V and 1 base for J; bases not matched to a gene: 6. CDR1 DFQATT and CDR2 SNEGSKA come from the germline V gene (reference sequence). The CDR3 runs 15 residues. The CDR3: CSALEAGGSYNEQFF. CDR3 nucleotides: TGCAGTGCCCTTGAAGCGGGAGGGTCCTACAATGAGCAGTTCTTC.

This clonotype has at least ten counts. The V call is TRBV7-9, the J call TRBJ2-3; 8 bases agree with TRBD2. J lost 2 bases, V lost 3 bases, and 7 bases had no gene match. The CDR3 has 16 amino acids. Germline V lookup: CDR1 SEHNR, CDR2 FQNEAQ (reference sequence). The CDR3 bases are TGTGCCAGCAGCTTCGATGGTAGCGGGACCACAGATACGCAGTATTTT. Protein: CASSFDGSGTTDTQYF.

This clonotype was counted ten times or more. J is TRBJ2-2 and V is TRBV7-2; D call uncertain. The V end lost 0 bases, the J end lost 1 base, and 6 bases lay between the germline ends. The CDR3 is 15 residues long. CDR1 and CDR2 from the germline V gene are SGHTA and FQGNSA. The CDR3 reads CASSLAPGNTGELFF. Here the CDR3 DNA reads TGTGCCAGCAGCTTAGCGCCAGGGAACACCGGGGAGCTGTTTTTT.

About this clonotype: A far bigger clonotype differs at one base, so this is likely a read error. J is TRBJ1-4 and V is TRBV7-2; unclear D gene. The tail of the sequence fits TRBJ1-5 better, so the J call may be wrong. Per the germline V gene, CDR1 is SGHTA and CDR2 is FQGNSA. The CDR3 has 14 residues. CDR3: CASSLEGFPDTQHF. In nucleotides, the CDR3 is TGTGCCAGCAGCTTAGAAGGATTTCCAGATACGCAGCATTTT.

With respect to this clonotype: This may stem from a read error, because a much larger clone lies one nucleotide away. The chain employs TRBV19 and TRBJ1-5; possible D gene TRBD1, 5 bases. CDR3 size: 12 residues. From germline, CDR1 is LNHDA and CDR2 SQIVND (reference sequence). CDR3 sequence: CPSRRGDQPQHF. CDR3 coding DNA: TGTCCCAGTAGGAGGGGAGATCAGCCCCAGCATTTT. Based on the CDR3 plus reference TRBV19 and TRBJ1-5, the full variable domain is DGGITQSPKYLFRKEGQNVTLSCEQNLNHDAMYWYRQDPGQGLRLIYYSQIVNDFQKGDIAEGYSVSREKKESFPLTVTSAQKNPTAFYLCPSRRGDQPQHFGDGTRLSIL.

This clonotype was counted at least ten times. This chain links TRBV2 with TRBJ2-7; D ambiguous. This CDR3 region has 14 residues. Trimming took 1 base from V and 0 from J, leaving 7 bases between them. Germline V gene data show CDR1 as SNHLY and CDR2 as FYNNEI. The CDR3 loop is CASSEVHTSYEQYF. CDR3 sequence (DNA): TGTGCCAGCAGTGAAGTTCATACCTCCTACGAGCAGTACTTC. Combining the CDR3 with reference TRBV2 and TRBJ2-7 gives the whole variable domain EPEVTQTPSHQVTQMGQEVILRCVPISNHLYFYWYRQILGQKVEFLVSFYNNEISEKSEIFDDQFSVERPDGSNFTLKIRSTKLEDSAMYFCASSEVHTSYEQYFGPGTRLTVT.

A note on this clonotype: A far more abundant clone sits one base away, making this likely a read error. The chain employs TRBV11-2 and TRBJ2-1; D remains unclear. This CDR3 region has 13 residues. From germline, CDR1 is SGHAT and CDR2 FQNNGV. CDR3 sequence: CASSLPPHNEQLF. CDR3 DNA sequence: TGTGCCAGCAGCTTACCTCCCCACAATGAGCAGCTCTTC.

This clonotype was seen ten or more times. This CDR3 is CASSPAGRVRQETQYF. Here the CDR3 DNA reads TGTGCCAGCAGTCCTGCGGGCAGGGTACGCCAAGAGACCCAGTACTTC. The chain is built from TRBV28 and TRBJ2-5; possibly TRBD1 or TRBD2 for D (5 bases each). The V end was cut by 5 bases, the J end by 1 base, with 17 bases between. CDR1 and CDR2 (germline): MDHEN, SYDVKM. The CDR3 extends over 16 amino acids.

This clonotype has ten or more counts. This chain uses TRBV20-1 with TRBJ1-1, with D hard to call. The germline V gene encodes CDR1 DFQATT and CDR2 SNEGSKA (reference sequence). The CDR3 is 15 amino acids. Trimming removed 0 bases from V and 2 bases from J, with 13 bases in between. The DNA of the CDR3 is TGCAGTGCTAGAGACTGGGGTGGGGATAACACTGAAGCTTTCTTT. It specifies CSARDWGGDNTEAFF.

In this sample, this clonotype turned up many times. The genes are TRBV20-1 and TRBJ2-1; 12 nucleotides agree with TRBD2. CDR3 size: 13 residues. With 1 base clipped from V and 12 bases from J, the junction kept 4 bases outside the gene matches. Germline-derived CDR1 and CDR2 are DFQATT and SNEGSKA (reference sequence). CDR3 sequence reads: CSARGLAGVAQFF. The DNA for the CDR3 is TGCAGTGCTAGAGGACTAGCGGGAGTAGCGCAGTTCTTC.

This clonotype is deemed medium-sized. In DNA form, the CDR3 reads TGTGCCACCACCCGGGCAGGCGTAAATGAGCAGTTCTTC. Its protein product is CATTRAGVNEQFF. The chain uses TRBV6-2 or TRBV6-3 and TRBJ2-1, with no clear D. Germline CDR1 is MNHEY and CDR2 is SVGEGT. V was trimmed by 10 bases and J by 7 bases, leaving 17 bases between them. The CDR3 has 13 residues.

With respect to this clonotype: A far larger clone differs by one base, so this is likely a read error. This chain links TRBV11-3 with TRBJ2-1, with 10 positions matching TRBD2. CDR1 and CDR2 (germline): SGHNT, YENEEA. The CDR3 is 18 amino acids. V gave up 1 base and J gave up 10 bases; unmatched junction bases: 16. The CDR3 nucleotides read TGTGCCAGCAGCTTAGGCCGGACTAGCGGCCACAGCTCCTACGAGCAGTTCTTC. Residues: CASSLGRTSGHSSYEQFF.